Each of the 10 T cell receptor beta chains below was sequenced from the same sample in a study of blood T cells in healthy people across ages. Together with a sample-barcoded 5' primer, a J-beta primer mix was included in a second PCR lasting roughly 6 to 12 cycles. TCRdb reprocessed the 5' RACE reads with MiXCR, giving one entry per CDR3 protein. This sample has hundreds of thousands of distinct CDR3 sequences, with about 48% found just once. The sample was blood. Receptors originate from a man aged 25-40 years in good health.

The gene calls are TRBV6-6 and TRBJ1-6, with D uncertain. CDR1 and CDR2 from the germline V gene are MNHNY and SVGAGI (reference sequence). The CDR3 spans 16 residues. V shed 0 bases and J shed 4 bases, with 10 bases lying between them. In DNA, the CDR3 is TGTGCCAGCAGTTACTCGTCGGTCCAGTATAATTCACCCCTCCACTTT. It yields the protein CASSYSSVQYNSPLHF.

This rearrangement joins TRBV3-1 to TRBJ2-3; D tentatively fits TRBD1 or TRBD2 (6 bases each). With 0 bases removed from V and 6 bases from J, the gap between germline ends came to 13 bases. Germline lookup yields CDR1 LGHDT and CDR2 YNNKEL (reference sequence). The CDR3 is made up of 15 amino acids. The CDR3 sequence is CASSQDPGGRDTQYF. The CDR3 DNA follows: TGTGCCAGCAGCCAAGATCCTGGGGGGCGGGATACGCAGTATTTT.

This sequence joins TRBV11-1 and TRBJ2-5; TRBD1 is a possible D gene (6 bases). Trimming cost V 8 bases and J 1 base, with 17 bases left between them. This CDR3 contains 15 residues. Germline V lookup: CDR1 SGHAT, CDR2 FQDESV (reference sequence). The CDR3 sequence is CASGPAGAPQETQYF. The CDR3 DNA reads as TGTGCCAGCGGCCCGGCAGGGGCTCCCCAAGAGACCCAGTACTTC.

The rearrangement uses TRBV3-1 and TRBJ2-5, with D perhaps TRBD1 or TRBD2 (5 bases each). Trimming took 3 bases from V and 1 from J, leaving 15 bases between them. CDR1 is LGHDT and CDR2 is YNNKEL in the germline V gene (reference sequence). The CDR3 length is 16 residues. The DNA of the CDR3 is TGTGCCAGCAGCCATAACCAGGGAGCGAGCCAAGAGACCCAGTACTTC. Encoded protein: CASSHNQGASQETQYF.

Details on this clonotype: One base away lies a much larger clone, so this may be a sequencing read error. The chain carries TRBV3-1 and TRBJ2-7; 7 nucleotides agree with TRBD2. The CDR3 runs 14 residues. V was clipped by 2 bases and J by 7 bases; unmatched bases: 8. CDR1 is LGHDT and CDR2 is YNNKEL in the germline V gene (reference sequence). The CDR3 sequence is CASSQRAGENEQYF. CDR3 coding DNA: TGTGCCAGCAGCCAACGGGCGGGGGAGAATGAGCAGTACTTC.

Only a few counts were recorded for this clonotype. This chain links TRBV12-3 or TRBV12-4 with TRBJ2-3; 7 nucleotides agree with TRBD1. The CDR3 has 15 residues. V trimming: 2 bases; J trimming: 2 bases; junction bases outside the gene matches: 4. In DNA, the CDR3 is TGTGCCAGCAGTTTACCGGGACAGCTCACAGATACGCAGTATTTT. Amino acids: CASSLPGQLTDTQYF.

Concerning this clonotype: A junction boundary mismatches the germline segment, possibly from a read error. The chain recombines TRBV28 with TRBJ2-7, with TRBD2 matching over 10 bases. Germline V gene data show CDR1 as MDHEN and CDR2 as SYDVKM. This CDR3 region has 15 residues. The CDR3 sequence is CTSSLPLAGAYEQYF. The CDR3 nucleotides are TGTACCAGCAGTCTCCCCCTAGCGGGAGCCTACGAGCAGTACTTC.

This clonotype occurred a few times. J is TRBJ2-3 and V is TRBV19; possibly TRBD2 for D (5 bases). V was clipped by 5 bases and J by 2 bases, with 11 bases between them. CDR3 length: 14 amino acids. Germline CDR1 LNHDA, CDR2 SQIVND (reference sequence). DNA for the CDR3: TGTGCCAGTAGTCCCGGACTCGACACAGATACGCAGTATTTT. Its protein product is CASSPGLDTDTQYF.

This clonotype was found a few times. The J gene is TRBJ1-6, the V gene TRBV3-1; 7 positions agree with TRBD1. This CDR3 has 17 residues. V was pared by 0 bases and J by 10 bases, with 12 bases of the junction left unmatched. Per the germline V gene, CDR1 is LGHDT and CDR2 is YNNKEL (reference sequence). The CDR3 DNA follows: TGTGCCAGCAGCCAAGAATCGACAGGGAAAGGATGGTCACCCCTCCACTTT. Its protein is CASSQESTGKGWSPLHF.

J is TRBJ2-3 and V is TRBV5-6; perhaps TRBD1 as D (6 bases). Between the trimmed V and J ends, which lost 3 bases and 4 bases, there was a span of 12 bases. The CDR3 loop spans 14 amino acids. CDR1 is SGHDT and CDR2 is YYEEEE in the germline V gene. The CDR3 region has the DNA TGTGCCAGCAGCTCCCGAGGGGGTTCAGATACGCAGTATTTT. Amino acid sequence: CASSSRGGSDTQYF.